This T cell receptor beta chain was obtained from a study of cytomegalovirus exposure and HLA in healthy donors. Study-wide results and caveats: Based on reports, TCR beta sequences accurately predicted HLA-A and HLA-B alleles for most subjects. Per a later analysis, 18,000 or so TCR beta sequences showed association with HLA alleles at 0.05 false discovery rate. Being productive about 90% or about 30% of the time was typical of most TCR beta V segments in an earlier analysis. The authors listed 150 to 200 TCR beta chains as cytomegalovirus-associated.

Primers included in the PCR were 60 Vbeta and 13 Jbeta primers. Using immunoSEQ multiplex PCR, the repertoire was profiled, and TCRdb retains in-frame clones only, with some absent. This sample has approximately 100,000 clones, with roughly three quarters found just once. This clone came up a few times. Its target is not known. This clonotype originated in a woman between 35 and 50 years old in good health and CMV-seronegative. The sample comprised PBMCs.

The CDR3 coding sequence is TGTGCCAGCAGTTTAGAGAACCGGGACAGGGGGCTACCTCTTGGGGCCAACGTCCTGACTTTC. Encoded protein: CASSLENRDRGLPLGANVLTF. This sequence joins TRBV27 and TRBJ2-6; 12 nucleotides line up with TRBD1. V gave up 2 bases and J gave up 3 bases; unmatched junction bases: 14. Germline V lookup: CDR1 MNHEY, CDR2 SMNVEV (reference sequence). This CDR3 is 21 amino acids long.